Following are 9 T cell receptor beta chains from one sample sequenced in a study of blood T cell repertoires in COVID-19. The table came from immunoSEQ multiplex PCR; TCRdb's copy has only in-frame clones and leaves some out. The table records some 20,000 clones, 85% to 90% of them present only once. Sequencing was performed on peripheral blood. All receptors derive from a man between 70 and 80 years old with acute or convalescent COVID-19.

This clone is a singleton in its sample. The CDR3: CASSFSTGNAPDTQYF. CDR3 coding DNA: TGTGCCAGCAGTTTCTCGACAGGGAATGCACCAGATACGCAGTATTTT. This sequence joins TRBV6-5 and TRBJ2-3; 7 bases match TRBD1. The V gene end was trimmed by 4 bases and the J gene end by 4 bases; junction bases not matched to a gene: 11. Looked up from germline, CDR1 is MNHEY and CDR2 is SVGAGI. CDR3 size: 16 residues.

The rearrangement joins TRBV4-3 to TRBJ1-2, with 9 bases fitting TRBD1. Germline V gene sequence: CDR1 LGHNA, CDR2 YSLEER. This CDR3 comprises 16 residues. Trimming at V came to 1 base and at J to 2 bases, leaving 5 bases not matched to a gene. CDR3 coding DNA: TGCGCCAGCAGCCAAGTGACAGGGGGAACCAACTATGGCTACACCTTC. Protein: CASSQVTGGTNYGYTF.

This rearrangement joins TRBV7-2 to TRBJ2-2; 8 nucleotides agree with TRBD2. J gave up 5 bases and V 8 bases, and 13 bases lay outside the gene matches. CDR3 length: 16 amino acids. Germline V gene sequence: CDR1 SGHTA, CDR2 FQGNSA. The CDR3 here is CASPSFTGGGTGELFF. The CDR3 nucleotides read TGTGCCAGCCCGTCATTCACGGGAGGGGGTACCGGGGAGCTGTTTTTT.

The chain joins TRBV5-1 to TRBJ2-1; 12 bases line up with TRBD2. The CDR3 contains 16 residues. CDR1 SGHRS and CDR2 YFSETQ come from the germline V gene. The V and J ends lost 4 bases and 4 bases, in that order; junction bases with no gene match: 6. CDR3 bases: TGCGCCAGCAGCCCCGGGACTAGCGGGTATTACAATGAGCAGTTCTTC. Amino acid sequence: CASSPGTSGYYNEQFF.

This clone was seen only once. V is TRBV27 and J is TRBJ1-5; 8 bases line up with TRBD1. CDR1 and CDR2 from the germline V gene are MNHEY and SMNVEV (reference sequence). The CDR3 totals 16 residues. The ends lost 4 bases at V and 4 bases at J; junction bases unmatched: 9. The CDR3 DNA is TGTGCCAGCAGTTCGCCGGACAGGGACGGTAATCAGCCCCAGCATTTT. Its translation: CASSSPDRDGNQPQHF.

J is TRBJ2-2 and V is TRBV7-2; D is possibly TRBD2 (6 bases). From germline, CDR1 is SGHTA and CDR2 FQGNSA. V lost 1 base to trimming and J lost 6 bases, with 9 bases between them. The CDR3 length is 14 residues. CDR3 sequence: CASSLEWGAGELFF. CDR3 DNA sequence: TGTGCCAGCAGCTTAGAATGGGGGGCCGGGGAGCTGTTTTTT.

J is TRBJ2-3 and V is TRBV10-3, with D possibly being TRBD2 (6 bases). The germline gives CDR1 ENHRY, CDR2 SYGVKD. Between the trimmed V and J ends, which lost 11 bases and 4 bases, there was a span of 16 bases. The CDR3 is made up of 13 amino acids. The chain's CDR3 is CAVGGSVADTQYF. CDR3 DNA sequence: TGTGCCGTCGGGGGTAGCGTTGCAGATACGCAGTATTTT.

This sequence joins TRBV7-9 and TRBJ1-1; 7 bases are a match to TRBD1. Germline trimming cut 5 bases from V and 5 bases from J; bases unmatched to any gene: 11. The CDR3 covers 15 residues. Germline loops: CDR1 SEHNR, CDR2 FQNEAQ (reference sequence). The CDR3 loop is CASSPTWDSWTEAFF. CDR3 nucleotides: TGTGCCAGCAGCCCGACTTGGGACAGCTGGACTGAAGCTTTCTTT.

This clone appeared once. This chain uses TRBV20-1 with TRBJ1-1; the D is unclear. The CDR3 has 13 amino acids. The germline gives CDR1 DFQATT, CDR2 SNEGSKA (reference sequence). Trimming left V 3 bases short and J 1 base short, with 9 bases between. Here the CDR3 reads CSASRTANTEAFF. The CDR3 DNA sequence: TGCAGTGCTAGTAGAACAGCGAACACTGAAGCTTTCTTT.